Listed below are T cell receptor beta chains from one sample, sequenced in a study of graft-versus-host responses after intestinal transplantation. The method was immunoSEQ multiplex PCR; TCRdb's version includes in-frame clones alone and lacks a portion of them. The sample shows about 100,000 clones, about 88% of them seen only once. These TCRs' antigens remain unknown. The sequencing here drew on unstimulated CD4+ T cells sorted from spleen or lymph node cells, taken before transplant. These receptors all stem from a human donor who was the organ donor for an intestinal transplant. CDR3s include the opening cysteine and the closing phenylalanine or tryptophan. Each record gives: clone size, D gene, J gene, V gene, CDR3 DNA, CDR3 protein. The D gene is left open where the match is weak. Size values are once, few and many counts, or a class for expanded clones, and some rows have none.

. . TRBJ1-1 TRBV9 TGTGCCAGCAGCGTAGACCCAGGGGTGGGGACTGAAGCTTTCTTT CASSVDPGVGTEAFF
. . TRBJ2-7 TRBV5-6 TGTGCCAGCAGCACACTCCACATATACGAGCAGTACTTC CASSTLHIYEQYF
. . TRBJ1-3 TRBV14 TGTGCCAGCAGCTCGTTCCAGGGTACTGGAAACACCATATATTTT CASSSFQGTGNTIYF
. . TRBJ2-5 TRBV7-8 TGTGCCAGCAGCTTAGAGTCGGGCGTGGGGAGTGGAGAGACCCAGTACTTC CASSLESGVGSGETQYF
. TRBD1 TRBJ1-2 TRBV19 TGTGCCAGCAAGCAGCGGACAGGGGGCGCCTATGGCTACACCTTC CASKQRTGGAYGYTF
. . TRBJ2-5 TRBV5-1 TGCGCCAGCAGCTTGGCCAGGGGCCAAGAGACCCAGTACTTC CASSLARGQETQYF
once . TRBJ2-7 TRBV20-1 TGCAGTGCTAGCCCCGGACCGTTGCGGAGCTTC CSASPGPLRSF
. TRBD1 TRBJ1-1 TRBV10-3 TGTGCCATCAGGACCGGGACAGGGGAGTCGAACACTGAAGCTTTCTTT CAIRTGTGESNTEAFF
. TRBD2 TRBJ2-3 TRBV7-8 TGTGCCAGCAGCCTCGGACTAGCGGGGGGGTATACGCAGTATTTT CASSLGLAGGYTQYF
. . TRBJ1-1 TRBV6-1 TGTGCCAGCAGTGATAACATACTGAACACTGAAGCTTTCTTT CASSDNILNTEAFF
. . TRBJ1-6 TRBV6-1 TGTGCCAGCAAGGGGTATTCCTATAATTCACCCCTCCACTTT CASKGYSYNSPLHF
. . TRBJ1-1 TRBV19 TGTGCCAGTAGGAGAGACGCGTACACTGAAGCTTTCTTT CASRRDAYTEAFF
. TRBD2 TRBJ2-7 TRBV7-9 TGTGCCAGCAGCCCAGATCCAGGACTAGCGGGGGGATACGAGCAGTACTTC CASSPDPGLAGGYEQYF
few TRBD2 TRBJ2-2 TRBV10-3 TGTGCCACCCGGGGGGAGAGAACCGGGGAGCTGTTTTTT CATRGERTGELFF
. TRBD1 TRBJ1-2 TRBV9 TGTGCCAGCAGCTCATGGACAGGGGTGACCGAGGGCTACACCTTC CASSSWTGVTEGYTF
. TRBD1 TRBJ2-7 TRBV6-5 TGTGCCAGCAGTCGAACAGGGGGATCCTACGAGCAGTACTTC CASSRTGGSYEQYF
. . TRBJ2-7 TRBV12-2 TGTGCAAGTCGCACCCGACAGGGGGCCAGGCAGTACTTC CASRTRQGARQYF
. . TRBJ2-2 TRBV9 TGTGCCAGCAGCGTAGACCTCAGGGCCGGGGAGCTGTTTTTT CASSVDLRAGELFF
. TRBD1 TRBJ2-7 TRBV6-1 TGTGCCAGCAGTTGGGGGACAGGGAACGACTACGAGCAGTACTTC CASSWGTGNDYEQYF
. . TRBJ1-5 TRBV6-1 TGTGCCAGCAGTGAAGCGGAGGACGGGCGACAGCCCCAGCATTTT CASSEAEDGRQPQHF
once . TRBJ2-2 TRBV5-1 TGCGCCAGCAGCTTGGACATGTTTGGGACACCCACCGGGGAGCTGTTTTTT CASSLDMFGTPTGELFF
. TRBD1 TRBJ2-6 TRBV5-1 TGCGCCAGTAAGACAGGGGCCCGCTCTGGGGCCAACGTCCTGACTTTC CASKTGARSGANVLTF
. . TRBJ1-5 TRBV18 TGTGCCAGCTCTCTCGATGGGAACCAGCCCCAGCATTTT CASSLDGNQPQHF
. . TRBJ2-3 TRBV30 TGTGCCTGGAGTGTATGGAGTTCCACAGATACGCAGTATTTT CAWSVWSSTDTQYF
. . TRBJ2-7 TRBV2 TGTGCCAGCAGTCCCATGATCTACGAGCAGTACTTC CASSPMIYEQYF
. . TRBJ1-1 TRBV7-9 TGTGCCAGCAGGCCAAGGACGGGGGAGATCACTGAAGCTTTCTTT CASRPRTGEITEAFF
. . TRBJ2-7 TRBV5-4 TGTGCCAGCAGCTTGGCGGGGGCGCGTGACGAGCAGTACTTC CASSLAGARDEQYF
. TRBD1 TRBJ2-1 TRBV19 TGTGCCAGTAGAACGATACAGGGGGCGCACAATGAGCAGTTCTTC CASRTIQGAHNEQFF
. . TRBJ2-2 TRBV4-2 TGTGCCAGCAGCCAAGGTACGGTCACCGGGGAGCTGTTTTTT CASSQGTVTGELFF
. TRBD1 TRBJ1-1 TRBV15 TGTGCCACCAGCAGAGATCTCGGGACAGCGGGCACTGAAGCTTTCTTT CATSRDLGTAGTEAFF
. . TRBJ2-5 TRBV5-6 TGTGCCAGCAGCTATTGGCGCGGAGAGACCCAGTACTTC CASSYWRGETQYF
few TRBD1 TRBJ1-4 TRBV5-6 TGTGCCAGCAGCAAGAGACAGGGCGGAGGTGAAAAACTGTTTTTT CASSKRQGGGEKLFF
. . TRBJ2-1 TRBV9 TGTGCCAGCAGCGTAGCCAGCGGGCAGTACAATGAGCAGTTCTTC CASSVASGQYNEQFF
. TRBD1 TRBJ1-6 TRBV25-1 TGTGCCAGCAGTGAATCGAAACAGGGGGGATATAATTCACCCCTCCACTTT CASSESKQGGYNSPLHF
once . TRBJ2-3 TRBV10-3 TGTGCCATCAAGGGGGATAGCACAGATACGCAGTATTTT CAIKGDSTDTQYF
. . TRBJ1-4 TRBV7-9 TGTGCCAGCAGCTTACAAACAGGGCGTGGTGAAAAACTGTTTTTT CASSLQTGRGEKLFF
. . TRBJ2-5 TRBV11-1 TGTGCCAGCAGCTGGGGGACACAGGGATATGAGACCCAGTACTTC CASSWGTQGYETQYF
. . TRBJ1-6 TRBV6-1 TGTGCCAGCGGTTGGGGGGGCGTCAATTCACCCCTCCACTTT CASGWGGVNSPLHF
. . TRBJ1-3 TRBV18 TGTGCCAGCTCACCAGGGGCCTACTCTGGAAACACCATATATTTT CASSPGAYSGNTIYF